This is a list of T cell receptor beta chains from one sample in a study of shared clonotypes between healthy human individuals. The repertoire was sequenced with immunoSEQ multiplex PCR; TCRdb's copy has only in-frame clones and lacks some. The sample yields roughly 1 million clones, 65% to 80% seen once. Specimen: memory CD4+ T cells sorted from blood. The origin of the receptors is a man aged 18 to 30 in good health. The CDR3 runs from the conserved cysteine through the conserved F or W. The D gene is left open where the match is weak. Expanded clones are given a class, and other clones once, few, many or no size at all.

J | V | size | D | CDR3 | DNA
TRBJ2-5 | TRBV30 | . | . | CAWSPAGETQYF | TGTGCCTGGAGCCCCGCCGGAGAGACCCAGTACTTC
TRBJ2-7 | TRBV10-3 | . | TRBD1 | CAISTGTGPYEQYF | TGTGCCATCAGTACCGGGACAGGGCCCTACGAGCAGTACTTC
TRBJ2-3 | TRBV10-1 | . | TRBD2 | CASNLAGLGDTQYF | TGCGCCAGTAACCTAGCGGGGTTGGGAGATACGCAGTATTTT
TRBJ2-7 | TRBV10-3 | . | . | CAISEKGGAYEQYF | TGTGCCATCAGTGAGAAGGGTGGGGCCTACGAGCAGTACTTC
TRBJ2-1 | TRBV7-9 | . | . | CASSLWGEQFF | TGTGCCAGCAGCTTATGGGGAGAGCAGTTCTTC
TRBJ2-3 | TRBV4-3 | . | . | CASSQAAEYTQYF | TGCGCCAGCAGCCAAGCAGCCGAGTATACGCAGTATTTT
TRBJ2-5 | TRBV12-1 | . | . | CASSPKGQGAEETQYF | TGTGCCAGCAGCCCGAAGGGACAGGGGGCCGAGGAGACCCAGTACTTC
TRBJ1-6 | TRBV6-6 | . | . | CASSYKGREGSPLHF | TGTGCCAGCAGTTACAAGGGCAGGGAAGGGTCACCCCTCCACTTT
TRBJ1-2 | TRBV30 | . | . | CAWSSLGGNYGYTF | TGTGCCTGGAGCTCGCTCGGGGGGAACTATGGCTACACCTTC
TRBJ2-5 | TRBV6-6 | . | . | CASLWGEFETQYF | TGTGCCTCCCTGTGGGGGGAGTTTGAGACCCAGTACTTC
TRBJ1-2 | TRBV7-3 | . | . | CASSLTPGGTQGGYTF | TGTGCCAGCAGCCTAACGCCGGGGGGCACCCAGGGAGGCTACACCTTC
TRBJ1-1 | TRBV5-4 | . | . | CASSSTGRNTEAFF | TGTGCCAGCAGCTCCACAGGGAGGAACACTGAAGCTTTCTTT
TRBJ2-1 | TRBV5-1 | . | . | CASRSTLAARQAFEQFF | TGCGCCAGCAGGTCGACCTTAGCAGCGCGCCAGGCTTTTGAGCAGTTCTTC
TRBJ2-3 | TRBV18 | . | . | CASSPRQGTDTQYF | TGTGCCAGCTCACCACGGCAGGGGACAGATACGCAGTATTTT
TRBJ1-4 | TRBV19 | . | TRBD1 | CASRLSGGEKLFF | TGTGCCAGTAGGCTGTCAGGGGGGGAAAAACTGTTTTTT
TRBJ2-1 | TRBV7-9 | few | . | CASDTGSSYNEQFF | TGTGCCAGCGACACGGGAAGCTCCTACAATGAGCAGTTCTTC
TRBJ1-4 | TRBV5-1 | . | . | CASSLGEKLFF | TGCGCCAGCAGCTTGGGCGAAAAACTGTTTTTT
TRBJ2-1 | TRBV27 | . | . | CASILGPPKAGNEQFF | .
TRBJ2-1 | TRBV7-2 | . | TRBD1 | CASSTRTGTYNEQFF | TGTGCCAGCAGCACCCGGACAGGGACCTACAATGAGCAGTTCTTC
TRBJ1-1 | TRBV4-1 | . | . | CASSQELYTEAFF | TGCGCCAGCAGCCAAGAGTTGTACACTGAAGCTTTCTTT
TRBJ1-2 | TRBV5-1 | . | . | CASSLFDGGYGYTF | TGCGCCAGCAGCTTATTTGACGGGGGCTATGGCTACACCTTC
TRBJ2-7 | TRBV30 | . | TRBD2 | CAWSRGGVLYEQYF | TGTGCCTGGAGCCGGGGGGGCGTGTTATACGAGCAGTACTTC
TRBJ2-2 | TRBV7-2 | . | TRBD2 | CASSPPRSGRGAGELFF | TGTGCCAGCAGCCCGCCGCGTAGCGGGAGGGGGGCCGGGGAGCTGTTTTTT
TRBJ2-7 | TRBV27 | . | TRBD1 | CASIKGGQGRGEQYF | TGTGCCAGCATAAAAGGGGGACAGGGAAGAGGGGAGCAGTACTTC
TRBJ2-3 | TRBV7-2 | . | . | CASRPTGQDTQYF | TGTGCCAGCAGGCCCACAGGACAAGATACGCAGTATTTT
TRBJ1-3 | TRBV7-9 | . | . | CASSLLRASGNTIYF | TGTGCCAGCAGCTTATTGAGGGCCTCTGGAAACACCATATATTTT
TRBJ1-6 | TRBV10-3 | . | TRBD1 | CAISEAGGGFSSYNSPLHF | TGTGCCATCAGTGAAGCAGGGGGGGGATTTAGCTCCTATAATTCACCCCTCCACTTT
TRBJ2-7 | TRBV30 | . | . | CAWSPRIQSSYEQYF | TGTGCCTGGAGTCCCCGGATTCAGAGCTCCTACGAGCAGTACTTC
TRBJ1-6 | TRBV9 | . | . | CASSVEQGGSPLHF | TGTGCCAGCAGCGTAGAGCAAGGGGGTTCACCCCTCCACTTT
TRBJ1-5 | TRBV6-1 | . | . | CASSARVGGSSNQPQHF | TGTGCCAGCAGTGCCAGAGTAGGGGGAAGTAGCAATCAGCCCCAGCATTTT
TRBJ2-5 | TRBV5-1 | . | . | CASSSDGAPQETQYF | TGCGCCAGCAGCTCGGATGGGGCGCCACAAGAGACCCAGTACTTC
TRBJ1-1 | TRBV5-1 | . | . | CASSWGDTGAEAFF | TGCGCCAGCAGCTGGGGGGACACCGGCGCTGAAGCTTTCTTT
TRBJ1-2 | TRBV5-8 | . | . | CASSFRGYYGYTF | TGTGCCAGCAGCTTTCGGGGGTACTATGGCTACACCTTC
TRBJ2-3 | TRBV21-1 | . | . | CASSNWYRQGATDTQYF | TGTGCCAGCAGCAATTGGTATCGGCAGGGGGCGACAGATACGCAGTATTTT
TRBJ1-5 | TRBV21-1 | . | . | CASSKKEGSRNQPQHF | TGTGCCAGCAGCAAAAAGGAGGGGTCTCGGAATCAGCCCCAGCATTTT
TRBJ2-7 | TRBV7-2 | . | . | CASSLGLAPYEQYF | TGTGCCAGCAGCTTAGGGCTAGCGCCCTACGAGCAGTACTTC
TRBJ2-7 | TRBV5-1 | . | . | CASSNEGSHEQYF | TGCGCCAGCAGCAACGAAGGGTCCCACGAGCAGTACTTC
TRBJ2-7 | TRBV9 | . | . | CASSVASGTSYEQYF | TGTGCCAGCAGCGTAGCTTCAGGGACCTCCTACGAGCAGTACTTC
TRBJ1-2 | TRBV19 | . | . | CASSIGEVWYYGYTF | TGTGCCAGTAGTATCGGCGAGGTTTGGTACTATGGCTACACCTTC
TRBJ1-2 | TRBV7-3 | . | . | CASSLSPGDYGYTF | TGTGCCAGCAGCTTATCGCCAGGAGACTATGGCTACACCTTC
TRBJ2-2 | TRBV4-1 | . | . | CASSQDSGELFF | TGCGCCAGCAGCCAAGATTCCGGGGAGCTGTTTTTT
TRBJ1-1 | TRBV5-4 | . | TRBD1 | CASSLGDRPLNTEAFF | TGTGCCAGCAGCTTGGGGGACAGACCTTTGAACACTGAAGCTTTCTTT
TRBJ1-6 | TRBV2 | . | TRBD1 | CASRTGLSSYNSPLHF | TGTGCCTCCAGGACAGGCTTGAGCTCCTATAATTCACCCCTCCACTTT
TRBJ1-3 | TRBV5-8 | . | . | CASSPRQVSGNTIYF | TGTGCCAGCAGCCCGCGACAAGTCTCTGGAAACACCATATATTTT
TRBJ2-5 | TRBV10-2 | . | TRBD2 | CASSEGAGVETQYF | TGCGCCAGCAGTGAAGGAGCGGGAGTGGAGACCCAGTACTTC
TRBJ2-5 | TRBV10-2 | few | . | CASSEPGRGETQYF | TGCGCCAGCAGTGAGCCCGGGCGGGGAGAGACCCAGTACTTC
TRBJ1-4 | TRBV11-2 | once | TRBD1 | CASSLAGGGEKLFF | TGTGCCAGCAGCTTAGCAGGGGGAGGTGAAAAACTGTTTTTT
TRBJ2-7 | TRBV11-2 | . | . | CASSRGDVTSYEQYF | TGTGCCAGCAGCCGGGGAGACGTTACATCCTACGAGCAGTACTTC
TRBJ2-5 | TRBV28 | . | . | CASSFQTGAGETQYF | TGTGCCAGCAGTTTCCAGACGGGGGCCGGGGAGACCCAGTACTTC
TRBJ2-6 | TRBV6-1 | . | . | CASSEAQDSNVLTF | TGTGCCAGCAGCGAAGCACAGGATTCCAACGTCCTGACTTTC
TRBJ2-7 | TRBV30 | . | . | CAWSVGVGYEQYF | TGTGCCTGGAGTGTAGGTGTCGGGTACGAGCAGTACTTC
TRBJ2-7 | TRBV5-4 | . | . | CASSLGQGGPRDEQYF | TGTGCCAGCAGCTTGGGTCAAGGAGGGCCACGGGACGAGCAGTACTTC
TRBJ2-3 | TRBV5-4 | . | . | CASSLWRLRETDTQYF | TGTGCCAGCAGCTTGTGGCGCCTCCGGGAGACAGATACGCAGTATTTT
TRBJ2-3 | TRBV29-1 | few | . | CSVDEWADTQYF | TGCAGCGTTGACGAGTGGGCAGATACGCAGTATTTT
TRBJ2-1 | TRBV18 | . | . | CASSPPALGGEQFF | TGTGCCAGCTCACCACCGGCTTTAGGGGGTGAGCAGTTCTTC